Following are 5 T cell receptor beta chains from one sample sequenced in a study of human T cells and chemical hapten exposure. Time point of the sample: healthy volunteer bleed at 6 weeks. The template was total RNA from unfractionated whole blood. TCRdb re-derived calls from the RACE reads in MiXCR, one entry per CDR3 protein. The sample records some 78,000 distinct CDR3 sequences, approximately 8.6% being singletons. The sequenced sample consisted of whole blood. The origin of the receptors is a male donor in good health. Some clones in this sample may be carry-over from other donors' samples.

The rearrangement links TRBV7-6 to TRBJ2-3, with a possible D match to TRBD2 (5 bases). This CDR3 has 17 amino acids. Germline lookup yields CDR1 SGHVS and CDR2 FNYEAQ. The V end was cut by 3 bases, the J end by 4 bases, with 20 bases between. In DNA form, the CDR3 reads TGTGCCAGCAGCTTGCGAGCGGACTCTACGAGGGCAGATACGCAGTATTTT. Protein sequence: CASSLRADSTRADTQYF.

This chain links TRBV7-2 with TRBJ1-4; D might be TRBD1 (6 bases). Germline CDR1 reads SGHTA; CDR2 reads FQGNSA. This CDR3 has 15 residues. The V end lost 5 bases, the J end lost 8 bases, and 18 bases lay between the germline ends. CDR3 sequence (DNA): TGTGCCAGCAGCCCGACGACAGGACGTGGGGAAAAACTGTTTTTT. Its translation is CASSPTTGRGEKLFF.

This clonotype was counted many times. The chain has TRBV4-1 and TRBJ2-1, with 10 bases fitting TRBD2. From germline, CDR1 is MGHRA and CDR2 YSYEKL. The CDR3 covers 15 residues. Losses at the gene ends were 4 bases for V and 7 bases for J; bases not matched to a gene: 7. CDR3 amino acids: CASSLSSGSLNEQFF. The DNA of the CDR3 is TGCGCCAGCAGCCTTTCTAGCGGGAGTCTGAATGAGCAGTTCTTC.

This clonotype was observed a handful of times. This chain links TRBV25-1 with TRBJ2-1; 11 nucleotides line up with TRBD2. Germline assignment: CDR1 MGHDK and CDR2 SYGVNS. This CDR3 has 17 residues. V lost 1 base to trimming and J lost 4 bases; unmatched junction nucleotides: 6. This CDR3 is CASSEWGGTSGYNEQFF. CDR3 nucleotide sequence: TGTGCCAGCAGTGAATGGGGGGGGACTAGCGGTTACAATGAGCAGTTCTTC.

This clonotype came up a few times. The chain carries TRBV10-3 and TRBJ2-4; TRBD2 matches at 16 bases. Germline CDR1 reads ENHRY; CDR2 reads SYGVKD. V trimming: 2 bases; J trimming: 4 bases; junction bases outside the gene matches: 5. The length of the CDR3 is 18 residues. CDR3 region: CAISERGLAGGQKNIQYF. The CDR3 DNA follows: TGTGCCATCAGTGAGAGGGGACTAGCGGGAGGGCAGAAAAACATTCAGTACTTC.